One and the same sample provided the 2 T cell receptor beta chains below, sequenced in a study of tumor and adjacent non-tumor tissue in lung cancer. RNA was extracted from bulk tissue without any cell sorting. Distant lung tissue was collected more than 3 cm away from the tumor edge. Three rounds of nested PCR, following a modified ARM-PCR protocol, produced the TCRbeta library. Using its own MiXCR run on the multiplex PCR reads, TCRdb lists one record per CDR3 protein. Of approximately 68,000 distinct CDR3 sequences listed, roughly 77% are singletons. Sequenced: distant non-tumor lung tissue. These receptors all come from a man aged 55 to 69 with non-small cell lung cancer.

Details on this clonotype: Sequence at one end of the junction differs from germline and may be a read error. The V call is TRBV5-1, the J call TRBJ2-7, with a tentative D call TRBD2 (5 bases). This CDR3 comprises 13 residues. From germline, CDR1 is SGHRS and CDR2 YFSETQ. The CDR3 region has the DNA TGCGCCAGCAGGGTCGGGGAGTCCTACAAGCAGTACTTC. Encoded protein: CASRVGESYKQYF.

A word on this clonotype: The CDR3 does not end in the conserved phenylalanine or tryptophan, so this is likely a read error. This chain connects TRBV29-1 to TRBJ1-1, with D uncertain. The germline V gene has CDR1 SQVTM and CDR2 ANQGSEA. This CDR3 has 13 amino acids. The CDR3 region is CSLEVPVFGEAFL. The CDR3 coding sequence is TGCAGCCTTGAGGTCCCCGTGTTTGGTGAAGCTTTCTTA.